The 7 T cell receptor beta chains listed next were all sequenced from one sample in a study of T cell responses to AZD1222 COVID-19 vaccine. TCRdb's table, derived via immunoSEQ multiplex PCR, lists solely in-frame clones and lacks some. The repertoire holds about 180,000 clones, with just over 85% as singletons. This specimen was peripheral blood, taken on day 0 of AZD1222 vaccination. The receptors shown here come from an adult in good health.

The chain has TRBV4-2 and TRBJ2-5, with D tentatively TRBD1 or TRBD2 (5 bases each). V was pared by 0 bases and J by 2 bases, with 13 bases between. The germline CDR1 and CDR2 sequences are LGHNA and YNFKEQ. This CDR3 has 16 residues. The CDR3 DNA reads TGTGCCAGCAGCCAAGAAGGGACCAGGCGTCAAGAGACCCAGTACTTC. Its protein is CASSQEGTRRQETQYF.

J is TRBJ2-2 and V is TRBV11-3; D gene uncertain. CDR3 length: 15 amino acids. Deletions cut 7 bases from V and 7 bases from J, with 19 bases between. The germline V gene has CDR1 SGHNT and CDR2 YENEEA. The CDR3 sequence: CASTPRRGDGGELFF. The CDR3 coding sequence is TGTGCCAGCACCCCAAGGCGAGGTGATGGCGGGGAGCTGTTTTTT.

V gene TRBV15 combines with J gene TRBJ1-2, with 9 bases aligning to TRBD1. This CDR3 has 14 residues. Germline trimming cut 7 bases from V and 7 bases from J; bases unmatched to any gene: 10. The germline V gene encodes CDR1 LNHNV and CDR2 YYDKDF (reference sequence). The CDR3, as DNA: TGTGCCACCACTGCGACAGGGGGTATTTCTGGCTACACCTTC. It is translated as CATTATGGISGYTF.

The rearrangement uses TRBV4-3 and TRBJ1-4, with 9 bases aligning to TRBD1. CDR3 length: 15 amino acids. Trimming cost V 2 bases and J 8 bases; bases outside gene matches: 6. Germline-derived CDR1 and CDR2 are LGHNA and YSLEER. The CDR3 spells CASSQFPGQGEKLFF. The CDR3, as DNA: TGCGCCAGCAGCCAATTCCCGGGACAGGGAGAAAAACTGTTTTTT.

The CDR3 nucleotides read TGTGCCAGCAGTTCCCGGCGACTAGCGGGTTCGAACAATGAGCAGTTCTTC. Encoded protein: CASSSRRLAGSNNEQFF. The chain recombines TRBV27 with TRBJ2-1; 10 bases line up with TRBD2. CDR1 is MNHEY, CDR2 SMNVEV, per germline (reference sequence). This CDR3 spans 17 amino acids. V lost 4 bases to trimming and J lost 5 bases; unmatched junction nucleotides: 11.

The chain links TRBV6-2 or TRBV6-3 to TRBJ1-1; D may be TRBD1 (5 bases). Trimming shortened V by 6 bases and J by 4 bases, and 12 bases separated the two germline ends. Germline V gene lookup returns CDR1 MNHEY and CDR2 SVGEGT. CDR3 length equals 13 residues. The CDR3 DNA reads as TGTGCCAGCAGCCCCTCGACAGTCACTGAAGCTTTCTTT. It encodes CASSPSTVTEAFF.

This chain connects TRBV28 to TRBJ2-7; TRBD2 agrees at 9 bases. The germline V gene has CDR1 MDHEN and CDR2 SYDVKM. J lost 4 bases, V lost 2 bases, and 9 bases had no gene match. CDR3 length: 16 amino acids. The CDR3 spells CASSLTWREGKYEQYF. The CDR3 coding sequence is TGTGCCAGCAGTTTAACATGGCGGGAGGGCAAATACGAGCAGTACTTC.